This TCR beta chain originates from a study of blood T cells in healthy people across ages. Findings of the study overall: It was not known whether donors were CMV positive (a possible confounder of expanded clonotype changes). Relative to aged donors, long-lived donors carried more naive CD4+ cells and displayed higher diversity.

This clonotype was picked up many times. Antigen specificity is unknown. A sample-barcoded 5' primer and a J-beta primer mix were used in a second PCR of roughly 6 to 11 cycles. A tag from a template-switch adaptor with 12 random nucleotides marked each cDNA molecule. TCRdb itself ran the 5' RACE reads through MiXCR, one entry per CDR3 protein. The profile shows 1.8 million or so distinct CDR3 sequences, around 42% of them singletons. Per the germline V gene, CDR1 is SGDLS and CDR2 is YYNGEE. V dropped 0 bases and J dropped 13 bases, with 14 bases sitting between them. This CDR3 contains 13 residues. The rearrangement uses TRBV9 and TRBJ2-4; perhaps TRBD1 as D (6 bases). The receptor comes from a human donor in good health. The sample comprised blood. The CDR3 DNA follows: TGTGCCAGCAGCGTAGCCACCACAGGGTTGCAGTACTTC. It yields the protein CASSVATTGLQYF.